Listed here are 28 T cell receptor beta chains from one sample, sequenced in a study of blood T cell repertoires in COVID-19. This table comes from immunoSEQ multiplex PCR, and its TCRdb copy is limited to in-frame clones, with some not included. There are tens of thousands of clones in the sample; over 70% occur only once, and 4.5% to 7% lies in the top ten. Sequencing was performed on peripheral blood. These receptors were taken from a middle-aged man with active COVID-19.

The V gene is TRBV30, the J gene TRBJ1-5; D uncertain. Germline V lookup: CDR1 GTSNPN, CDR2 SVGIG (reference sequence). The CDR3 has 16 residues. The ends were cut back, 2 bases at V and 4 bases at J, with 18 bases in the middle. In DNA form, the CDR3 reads TGTGCCTGGAGTAACTTCGTCTCCCCGGGGAATCAGCCCCAGCATTTT. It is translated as CAWSNFVSPGNQPQHF. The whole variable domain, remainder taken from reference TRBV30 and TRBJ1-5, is SQTIHQWPATLVQPVGSPLSLECTVEGTSNPNLYWYRQAAGRGLQLLFYSVGIGQISSEVPQNLSASRPQDRQFILSSKKLLLSDSGFYLCAWSNFVSPGNQPQHFGDGTRLSIL.

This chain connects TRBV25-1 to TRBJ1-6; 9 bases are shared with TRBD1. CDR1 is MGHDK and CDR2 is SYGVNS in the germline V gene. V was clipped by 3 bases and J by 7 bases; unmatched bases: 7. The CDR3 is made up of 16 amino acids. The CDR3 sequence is CASSDGGGTGNSPLHF. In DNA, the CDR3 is TGTGCCAGCAGTGACGGTGGGGGGACAGGGAATTCACCCCTCCACTTT.

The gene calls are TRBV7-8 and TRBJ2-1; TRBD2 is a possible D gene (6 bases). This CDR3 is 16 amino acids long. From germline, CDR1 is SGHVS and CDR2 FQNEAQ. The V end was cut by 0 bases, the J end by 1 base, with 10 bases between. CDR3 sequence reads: CASSLAQSGSYNEQFF. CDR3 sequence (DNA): TGTGCCAGCAGCTTAGCGCAAAGCGGGTCCTACAATGAGCAGTTCTTC. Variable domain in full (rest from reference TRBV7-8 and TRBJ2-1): GAGVSQSPRYKVAKRGQDVALRCDPISGHVSLFWYQQALGQGPEFLTYFQNEAQLDKSGLPSDRFFAERPEGSVSTLKIQRTQQEDSAVYLCASSLAQSGSYNEQFFGPGTRLTVL.

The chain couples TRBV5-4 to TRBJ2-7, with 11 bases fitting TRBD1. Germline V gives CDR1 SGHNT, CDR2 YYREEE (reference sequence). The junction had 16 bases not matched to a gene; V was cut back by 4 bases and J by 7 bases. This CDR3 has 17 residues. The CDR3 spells CASSPRTGGVRGWEQYF. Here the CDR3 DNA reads TGTGCCAGCAGCCCCCGGACAGGGGGCGTAAGGGGGTGGGAGCAGTACTTC.

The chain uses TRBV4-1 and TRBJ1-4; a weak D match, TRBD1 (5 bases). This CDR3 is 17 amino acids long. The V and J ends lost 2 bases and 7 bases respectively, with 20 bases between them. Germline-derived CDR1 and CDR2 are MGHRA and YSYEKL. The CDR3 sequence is CASSQTGATGRGEKLFF. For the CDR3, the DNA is TGCGCCAGCAGCCAAACAGGAGCGACTGGTAGGGGTGAAAAACTGTTTTTT.

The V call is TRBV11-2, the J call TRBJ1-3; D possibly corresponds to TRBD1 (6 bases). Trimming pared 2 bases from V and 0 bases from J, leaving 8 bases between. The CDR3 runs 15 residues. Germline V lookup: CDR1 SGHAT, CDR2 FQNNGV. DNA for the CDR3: TGTGCCAGCAGCTTAACAGGGTTCTCTGGAAACACCATATATTTT. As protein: CASSLTGFSGNTIYF.

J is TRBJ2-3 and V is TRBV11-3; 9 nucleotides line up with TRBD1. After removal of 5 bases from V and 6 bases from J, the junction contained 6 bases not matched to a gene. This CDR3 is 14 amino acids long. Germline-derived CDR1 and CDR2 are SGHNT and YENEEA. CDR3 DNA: TGTGCCAGCAGCCGCGGACAGGGGTTGGATACGCAGTATTTT. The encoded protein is CASSRGQGLDTQYF.

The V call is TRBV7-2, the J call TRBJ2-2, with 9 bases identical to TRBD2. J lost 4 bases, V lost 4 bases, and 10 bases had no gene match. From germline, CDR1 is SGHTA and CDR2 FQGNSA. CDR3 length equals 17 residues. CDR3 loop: CASSSKGGRAPTGELFF. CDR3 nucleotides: TGTGCCAGCAGCTCCAAGGGCGGGAGGGCCCCCACCGGGGAGCTGTTTTTT.

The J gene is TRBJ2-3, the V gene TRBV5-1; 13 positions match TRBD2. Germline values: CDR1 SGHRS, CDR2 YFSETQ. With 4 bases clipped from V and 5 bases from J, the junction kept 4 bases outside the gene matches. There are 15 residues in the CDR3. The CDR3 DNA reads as TGCGCCAGCAGCAGAACTAGCGGGGGGGAAGATACGCAGTATTTT. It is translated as CASSRTSGGEDTQYF.

Here the CDR3 DNA reads TGTGCCAGCAGCGCCATGCGGACTAGCGCGCAAGAGACCCAGTACTTC. This translates into CASSAMRTSAQETQYF. The chain uses TRBV9 and TRBJ2-5; TRBD2 aligns across 9 bases. J gave up 2 bases and V 3 bases, and 8 bases lay outside the gene matches. Germline loops: CDR1 SGDLS, CDR2 YYNGEE. This CDR3 spans 16 amino acids.

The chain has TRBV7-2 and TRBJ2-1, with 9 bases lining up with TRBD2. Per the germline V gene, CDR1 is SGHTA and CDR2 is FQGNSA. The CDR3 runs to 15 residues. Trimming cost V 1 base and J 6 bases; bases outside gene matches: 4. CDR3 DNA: TGTGCCAGCAGCTTAGTTCGGCGGGAGGGCAATGAGCAGTTCTTC. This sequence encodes CASSLVRREGNEQFF.

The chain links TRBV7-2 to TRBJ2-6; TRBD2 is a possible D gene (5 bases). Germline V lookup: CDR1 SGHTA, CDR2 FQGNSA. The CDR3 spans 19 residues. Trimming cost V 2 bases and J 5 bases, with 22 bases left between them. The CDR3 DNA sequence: TGTGCCAGCAGCTTAAGGTCCGCGGGCACGGCTTCTAGGGCCAACGTCCTGACTTTC. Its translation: CASSLRSAGTASRANVLTF.

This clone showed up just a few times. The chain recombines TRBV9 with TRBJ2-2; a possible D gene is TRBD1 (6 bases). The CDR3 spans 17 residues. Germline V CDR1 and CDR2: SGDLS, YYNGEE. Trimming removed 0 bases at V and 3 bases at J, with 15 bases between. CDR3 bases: TGTGCCAGCAGCGTAGGGTACAGGGATTCGTACACCGGGGAGCTGTTTTTT. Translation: CASSVGYRDSYTGELFF.

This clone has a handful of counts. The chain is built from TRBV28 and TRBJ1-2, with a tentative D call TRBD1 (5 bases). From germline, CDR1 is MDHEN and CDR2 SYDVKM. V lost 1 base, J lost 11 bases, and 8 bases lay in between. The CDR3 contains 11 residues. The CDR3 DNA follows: TGTGCCAGCAGTTTATCTAAGGGGTACACCTTC. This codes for CASSLSKGYTF.

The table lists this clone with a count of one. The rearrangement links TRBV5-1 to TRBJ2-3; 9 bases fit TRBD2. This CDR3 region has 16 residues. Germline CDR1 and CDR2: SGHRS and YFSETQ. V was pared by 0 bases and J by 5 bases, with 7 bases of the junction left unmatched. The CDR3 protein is CASSLGVAGAGDTQYF. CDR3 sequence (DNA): TGCGCCAGCAGCTTGGGAGTAGCGGGGGCGGGAGATACGCAGTATTTT.

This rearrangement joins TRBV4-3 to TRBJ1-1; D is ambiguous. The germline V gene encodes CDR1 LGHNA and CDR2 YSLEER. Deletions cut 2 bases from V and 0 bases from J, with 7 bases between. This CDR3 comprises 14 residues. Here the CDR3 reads CASSQTQVNTEAFF. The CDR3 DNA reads TGCGCCAGCAGCCAAACGCAGGTGAACACTGAAGCTTTCTTT.

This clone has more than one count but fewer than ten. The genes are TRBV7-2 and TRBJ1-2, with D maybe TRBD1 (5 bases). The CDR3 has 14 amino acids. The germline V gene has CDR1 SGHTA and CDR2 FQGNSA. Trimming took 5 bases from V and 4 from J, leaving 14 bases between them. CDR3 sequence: CASSPPPQGYGYTF. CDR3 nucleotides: TGTGCCAGCAGCCCTCCCCCTCAGGGCTATGGCTACACCTTC.

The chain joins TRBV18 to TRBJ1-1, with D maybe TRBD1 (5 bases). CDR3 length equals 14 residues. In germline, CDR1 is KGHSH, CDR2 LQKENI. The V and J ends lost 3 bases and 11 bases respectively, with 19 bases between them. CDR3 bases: TGTGCCAGCTCACCCAATGGACAAACGATTGAGGCTTTCTTT. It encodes CASSPNGQTIEAFF. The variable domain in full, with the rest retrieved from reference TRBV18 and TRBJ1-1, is NAGVMQNPRHLVRRRGQEARLRCSPMKGHSHVYWYRQLPEEGLKFMVYLQKENIIDESGMPKERFSAEFPKEGPSILRIQQVVRGDSAAYFCASSPNGQTIEAFFGQGTRLTVV.

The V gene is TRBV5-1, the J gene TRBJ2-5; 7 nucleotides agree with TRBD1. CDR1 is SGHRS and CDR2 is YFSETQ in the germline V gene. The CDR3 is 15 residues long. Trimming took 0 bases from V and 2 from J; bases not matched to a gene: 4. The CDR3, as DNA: TGCGCCAGCAGCTTGGTGGGACAGCAACAAGAGACCCAGTACTTC. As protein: CASSLVGQQQETQYF.

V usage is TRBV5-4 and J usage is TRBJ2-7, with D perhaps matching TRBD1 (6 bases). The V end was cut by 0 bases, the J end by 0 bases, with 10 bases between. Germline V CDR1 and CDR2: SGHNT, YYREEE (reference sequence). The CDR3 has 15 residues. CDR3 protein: CASSLGQASSYEQYF. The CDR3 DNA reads TGTGCCAGCAGCTTGGGACAGGCGAGCTCCTACGAGCAGTACTTC.

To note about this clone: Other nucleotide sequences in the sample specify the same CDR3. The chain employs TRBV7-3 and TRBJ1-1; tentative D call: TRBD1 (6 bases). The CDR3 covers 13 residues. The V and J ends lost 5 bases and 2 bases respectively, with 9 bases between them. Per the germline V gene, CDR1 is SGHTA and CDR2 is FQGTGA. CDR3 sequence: CASSPQGNTEAFF. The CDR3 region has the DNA TGTGCCAGCAGCCCACAGGGAAACACTGAAGCTTTCTTT.

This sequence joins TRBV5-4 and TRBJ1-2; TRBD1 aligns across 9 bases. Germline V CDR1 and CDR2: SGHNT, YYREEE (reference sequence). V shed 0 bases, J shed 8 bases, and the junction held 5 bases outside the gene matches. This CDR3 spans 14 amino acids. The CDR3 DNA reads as TGTGCCAGCAGCTTGGACACTACAGGGGGCGGCTACACCTTC. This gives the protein CASSLDTTGGGYTF.

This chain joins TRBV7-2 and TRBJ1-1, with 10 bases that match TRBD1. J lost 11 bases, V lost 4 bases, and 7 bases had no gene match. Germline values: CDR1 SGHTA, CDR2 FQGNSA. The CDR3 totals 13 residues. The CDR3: CASSSRDRGMAFF. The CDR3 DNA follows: TGTGCCAGCAGCTCCAGGGACAGGGGTATGGCTTTCTTT.

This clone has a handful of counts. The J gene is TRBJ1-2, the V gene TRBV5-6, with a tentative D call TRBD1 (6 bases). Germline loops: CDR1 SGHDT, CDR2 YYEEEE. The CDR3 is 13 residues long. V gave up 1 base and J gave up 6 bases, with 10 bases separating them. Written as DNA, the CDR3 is TGTGCCAGCAGCTTGTGGGGGCAGCATGGCTACACCTTC. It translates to CASSLWGQHGYTF.

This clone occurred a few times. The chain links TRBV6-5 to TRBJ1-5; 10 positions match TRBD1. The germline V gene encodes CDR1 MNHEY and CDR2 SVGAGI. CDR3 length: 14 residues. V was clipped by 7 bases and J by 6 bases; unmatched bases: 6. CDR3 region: CASKGQGTSQPQHF. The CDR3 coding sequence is TGTGCCAGCAAGGGACAGGGGACCAGTCAGCCCCAGCATTTT.

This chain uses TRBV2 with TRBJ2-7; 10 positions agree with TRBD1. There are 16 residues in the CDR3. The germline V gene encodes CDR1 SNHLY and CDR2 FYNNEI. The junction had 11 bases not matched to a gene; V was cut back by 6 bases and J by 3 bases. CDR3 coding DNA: TGTGCCAGCAGAGCTTCGACCGGGACAGGGGTCTACGAGCAGTACTTC. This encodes CASRASTGTGVYEQYF.

CDR3 sequence reads: CASSVAPIRVSGANVLTF. The CDR3 coding sequence is TGTGCCAGCAGTGTGGCTCCAATCCGGGTATCTGGGGCCAACGTCCTGACTTTC. The V call is TRBV2, the J call TRBJ2-6; D not resolved. The CDR3 totals 18 residues. Germline CDR1 SNHLY, CDR2 FYNNEI. Trimming left V 4 bases short and J 1 base short, with 17 bases between.

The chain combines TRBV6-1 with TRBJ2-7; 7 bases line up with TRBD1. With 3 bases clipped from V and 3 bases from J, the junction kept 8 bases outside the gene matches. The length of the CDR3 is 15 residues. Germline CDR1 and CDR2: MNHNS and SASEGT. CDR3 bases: TGTGCCAGCAGTGAGGCGACAGGGAACCTCTACGAGCAGTACTTC. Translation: CASSEATGNLYEQYF.